One sample yielded the 24 T cell receptor beta chains listed below, sequenced in a study of blood T cell repertoires in COVID-19. Assay used: immunoSEQ multiplex PCR; TCRdb lists only in-frame clones, some missing. The table includes roughly 110,000 clones, approximately 90% detected once. Specimen: peripheral blood. Receptors were obtained from a human donor with acute or convalescent COVID-19. The donor label of this sample is uncertain.

The V gene is TRBV7-8, the J gene TRBJ1-3, with 8 nucleotides matching TRBD1. The CDR3 totals 18 residues. V was clipped by 2 bases and J by 3 bases; unmatched bases: 12. Germline CDR1 reads SGHVS; CDR2 reads FQNEAQ. CDR3 nucleotide sequence: TGTGCCAGCAGCTTACCCCGGACAGGGAAGATGGGTGGAAACACCATATATTTT. It translates to CASSLPRTGKMGGNTIYF.

This chain uses TRBV29-1 with TRBJ1-1, with D possibly TRBD1 on 5 matching bases. V was trimmed by 4 bases and J by 1 base, leaving 7 bases between them. CDR1 and CDR2 from the germline V gene are SQVTM and ANQGSEA. The CDR3 runs 12 residues. The CDR3 nucleotides read TGCAGCGTTGGACAGCCGAACACTGAAGCTTTCTTT. It yields the protein CSVGQPNTEAFF. The whole variable domain, filled in from reference TRBV29-1 and TRBJ1-1, reads SAVISQKPSRDICQRGTSLTIQCQVDSQVTMMFWYRQQPGQSLTLIATANQGSEATYESGFVIDKFPISRPNLTFSTLTVSNMSPEDSSIYLCSVGQPNTEAFFGQGTRLTVV.

The CDR3 here is CASSYTGTDPLHF. The CDR3 nucleotides read TGTGCCAGCAGTTACACGGGTACGGATCCCCTCCACTTT. The chain joins TRBV6-5 to TRBJ1-6; D unresolved. V was clipped by 2 bases and J by 13 bases, with 12 bases between them. Germline loops: CDR1 MNHEY, CDR2 SVGAGI. CDR3 length: 13 residues.

The chain is built from TRBV28 and TRBJ1-3; D not resolved. The CDR3 is made up of 17 amino acids. Germline V lookup: CDR1 MDHEN, CDR2 SYDVKM. V dropped 8 bases and J dropped 2 bases, with 22 bases sitting between them. The DNA for the CDR3 is TGTGCCAGCGGAATAGGACCCGCGGGCCCCACTGGAAACACCATATATTTT. It is translated as CASGIGPAGPTGNTIYF.

This clone was seen just once. The chain recombines TRBV10-2 with TRBJ1-1; D not resolved. The CDR3 contains 14 residues. Germline lookup yields CDR1 WSHSY and CDR2 SAAADI. Trimming took 7 bases from V and 6 from J, leaving 18 bases between them. CDR3: CASTRSREAAEAFF. The CDR3 nucleotides are TGCGCCAGCACCCGAAGTCGGGAGGCAGCTGAAGCTTTCTTT.

This clone was picked up one time. The rearrangement uses TRBV28 and TRBJ1-2; D gene uncertain. The germline gives CDR1 MDHEN, CDR2 SYDVKM. The ends were cut back, 1 base at V and 2 bases at J, with 8 bases in the middle. The CDR3 loop spans 14 amino acids. The CDR3 bases are TGTGCCAGCAGTTTATTCAGTCAAAACTATGGCTACACCTTC. It codes for CASSLFSQNYGYTF.

This clone showed up just once. This chain connects TRBV30 to TRBJ2-5; TRBD1 might be the D (5 bases). CDR3 length equals 11 residues. Trimming removed 4 bases at V and 7 bases at J, with 10 bases between. Germline CDR1 is GTSNPN and CDR2 is SVGIG (reference sequence). The chain's CDR3 is CAWTQGWTQYF. The CDR3 coding sequence is TGTGCCTGGACTCAGGGATGGACCCAGTACTTC.

There are a few counts of this clone. In the same sample, other DNA sequences code for this CDR3. The chain carries TRBV28 and TRBJ2-7; 7 bases fit TRBD1. Germline V gene data show CDR1 as MDHEN and CDR2 as SYDVKM. The CDR3 runs to 15 residues. J lost 0 bases, V lost 5 bases, and 7 bases had no gene match. Written as DNA, the CDR3 is TGTGCCAGCAGTCCAGGACAGGAGAGCTCCTACGAGCAGTACTTC. Translated, it gives CASSPGQESSYEQYF. Full variable domain (outside the CDR3, taken from reference TRBV28 and TRBJ2-7): DVKVTQSSRYLVKRTGEKVFLECVQDMDHENMFWYRQDPGLGLRLIYFSYDVKMKEKGDIPEGYSVSREKKERFSLILESASTNQTSMYLCASSPGQESSYEQYFGPGTRLTVT.

The V gene is TRBV29-1, the J gene TRBJ2-7; possible D gene TRBD2, 5 bases. This CDR3 is 16 amino acids long. Trimming stripped 5 bases from V and 6 bases from J, with 26 bases between. Looked up from germline, CDR1 is SQVTM and CDR2 is ANQGSEA. CDR3 DNA: TGCAGCGTTATACACGATGTGCCTTCTACTAGAGGCGAGCAGTACTTC. Translating gives CSVIHDVPSTRGEQYF.

The chain employs TRBV4-1 and TRBJ1-1; the D gene is possibly TRBD1 (5 bases). Germline V gives CDR1 MGHRA, CDR2 YSYEKL. The CDR3 spans 14 residues. V lost 8 bases, J lost 2 bases, and 15 bases lay in between. CDR3 region: CASGPGDGNTEAFF. CDR3 DNA: TGCGCCAGCGGTCCGGGGGATGGAAACACTGAAGCTTTCTTT.

The chain couples TRBV6-1 to TRBJ1-1; tentative D call: TRBD1 (5 bases). V gave up 2 bases and J gave up 8 bases, with 15 bases separating them. This CDR3 has 14 amino acids. Germline CDR1 and CDR2: MNHNS and SASEGT. This chain's CDR3 is CASSETAGRREAFF. CDR3 nucleotide sequence: TGTGCCAGCAGTGAAACGGCGGGACGGAGGGAAGCTTTCTTT.

V gene TRBV28 combines with J gene TRBJ1-6; D ambiguous. V lost 5 bases and J 12 bases, leaving 14 bases between the germline ends. Germline CDR1 MDHEN, CDR2 SYDVKM. CDR3 length: 13 residues. CDR3 sequence: CASSPPEEGPLHF. DNA of the CDR3: TGTGCCAGCAGTCCCCCAGAGGAGGGACCCCTCCACTTT.

CDR3 coding DNA: TGTGCCAGCAGCTTAGGGACAGCTTCTAACTATGGCTACACCTTC. Its protein product is CASSLGTASNYGYTF. J is TRBJ1-2 and V is TRBV7-8; D is possibly TRBD1 (6 bases). The V end was cut by 1 base, the J end by 0 bases, with 9 bases between. Germline CDR1 is SGHVS and CDR2 is FQNEAQ. The CDR3 contains 15 residues. Variable domain in full (rest from reference TRBV7-8 and TRBJ1-2): GAGVSQSPRYKVAKRGQDVALRCDPISGHVSLFWYQQALGQGPEFLTYFQNEAQLDKSGLPSDRFFAERPEGSVSTLKIQRTQQEDSAVYLCASSLGTASNYGYTFGSGTRLTVV.

The rearrangement joins TRBV12-5 to TRBJ2-5; TRBD1 aligns across 7 bases. There are 14 residues in the CDR3. CDR1 and CDR2 (germline): LGHNT, FRNRAP. V gave up 5 bases and J gave up 5 bases; unmatched junction bases: 8. This chain's CDR3 is CASGLRDRLETQYF. The CDR3 DNA follows: TGTGCTAGTGGTCTCCGGGACAGATTGGAGACCCAGTACTTC.

The gene calls are TRBV25-1 and TRBJ1-2; 7 bases fit TRBD1. Germline values: CDR1 MGHDK, CDR2 SYGVNS. This CDR3 comprises 10 residues. The CDR3 sequence: CAKGALSYTF. CDR3 nucleotides: TGTGCTAAGGGGGCGTTGAGCTACACCTTC.

This clone counts as medium-sized. The genes are TRBV5-4 and TRBJ2-5; D is perhaps TRBD2 (7 bases). V dropped 10 bases and J dropped 1 base, with 17 bases sitting between them. The CDR3 sequence is 14 residues long. Germline lookup yields CDR1 SGHNT and CDR2 YYREEE (reference sequence). The CDR3 coding sequence is TGTGCCGTCCTACTGCGGGGGCCCCAAGAGACCCAGTACTTC. This encodes CAVLLRGPQETQYF.

The CDR3 sequence is CASSLTRSSYEQYF. DNA of the CDR3: TGCGCCAGCAGCTTGACGAGAAGCTCCTACGAGCAGTACTTC. The chain employs TRBV5-1 and TRBJ2-7; no reliable D call. The length of the CDR3 is 14 residues. The V and J ends lost 1 base and 0 bases respectively, with 8 bases between them. The germline V gene encodes CDR1 SGHRS and CDR2 YFSETQ.

The rearrangement links TRBV4-1 to TRBJ2-7; D is perhaps TRBD1 (5 bases). V lost 0 bases to trimming and J lost 1 base, with 13 bases between them. The germline V gene has CDR1 MGHRA and CDR2 YSYEKL. The CDR3 totals 16 residues. CDR3 nucleotides: TGCGCCAGCAGCCAAGATGGCTCAGGGAAATCCTACGAGCAGTACTTC. It specifies CASSQDGSGKSYEQYF.

This chain joins TRBV6-5 and TRBJ2-7; 7 bases agree with TRBD1. The junction had 9 bases not matched to a gene; V was cut back by 4 bases and J by 0 bases. The CDR3 spans 16 residues. In germline, CDR1 is MNHEY, CDR2 SVGAGI. CDR3 region: CASSSRGRGNSYEQYF. DNA for the CDR3: TGTGCCAGCAGTTCTCGGGGCAGGGGGAACTCCTACGAGCAGTACTTC.

V usage is TRBV2 and J usage is TRBJ1-5, with 11 nucleotides matching TRBD1. This CDR3 contains 14 residues. With V trimmed by 6 bases and J by 7 bases, 5 bases remained unmatched. Per the germline V gene, CDR1 is SNHLY and CDR2 is FYNNEI. CDR3 amino acids: CASRGTGGRQPQHF. CDR3 coding DNA: TGTGCCAGCAGAGGGACAGGGGGAAGACAGCCCCAGCATTTT.

The chain uses TRBV28 and TRBJ1-2; 10 bases fit TRBD1. The CDR3 loop spans 16 amino acids. CDR1 and CDR2 from the germline V gene are MDHEN and SYDVKM. Germline trimming cut 5 bases from V and 8 bases from J; bases unmatched to any gene: 14. CDR3 amino acids: CASSHIRGTGDRGYTF. CDR3 sequence (DNA): TGTGCCAGCAGTCACATCCGGGGGACAGGGGACCGCGGCTACACCTTC.

This CDR3 is CASSYSIASQETQYF. The CDR3 region has the DNA TGTGCCAGCAGTTACTCGATAGCCAGTCAAGAGACCCAGTACTTC. V and J are TRBV6-5 and TRBJ2-5; no clear D gene. Germline lookup yields CDR1 MNHEY and CDR2 SVGAGI. The length of the CDR3 is 15 residues. Trimming took off 0 bases at V and 2 bases at J, with 10 bases between the two ends.

The chain links TRBV9 to TRBJ2-7, with D perhaps matching TRBD1 (6 bases). Trimming shortened V by 0 bases and J by 1 base, and 11 bases separated the two germline ends. In germline, CDR1 is SGDLS, CDR2 YYNGEE. The CDR3 consists of 15 residues. CDR3 residues: CASSVAGAPSYEQYF. The CDR3, as DNA: TGTGCCAGCAGCGTAGCAGGGGCTCCTTCCTACGAGCAGTACTTC.

The chain combines TRBV19 with TRBJ2-5; TRBD2 is a possible D gene (5 bases). Trimming shortened V by 5 bases and J by 2 bases, and 9 bases separated the two germline ends. The germline V gene has CDR1 LNHDA and CDR2 SQIVND (reference sequence). The CDR3 has 13 residues. DNA for the CDR3: TGTGCCAGTAGTTCCCAGCGGCAAGAGACCCAGTACTTC. Its protein is CASSSQRQETQYF. The whole variable domain, remainder taken from reference TRBV19 and TRBJ2-5, is DGGITQSPKYLFRKEGQNVTLSCEQNLNHDAMYWYRQDPGQGLRLIYYSQIVNDFQKGDIAEGYSVSREKKESFPLTVTSAQKNPTAFYLCASSSQRQETQYFGPGTRLLVL.